Listed here are 32 T cell receptor beta chains from one sample, sequenced in a study of blood T cell repertoires in COVID-19. Clones were sequenced by immunoSEQ multiplex PCR, and TCRdb holds only the in-frame ones, with some missing. The top ten clones hold approximately 7% of a sample with about 70,000 clones, 75% to 85% of them seen once. The material sequenced was peripheral blood. These receptors all stem from a man aged 25 to 40 with COVID-19, enrolled during active disease.

The chain combines TRBV10-2 with TRBJ2-3; 7 bases are a match to TRBD2. The V segment lost 0 bases and the J segment 6 bases; nucleotides outside the gene matches: 0. CDR3 length: 13 amino acids. In germline, CDR1 is WSHSY, CDR2 SAAADI. This CDR3 reads CASSESRGDTQYF. DNA of the CDR3: TGCGCCAGCAGTGAGTCGCGGGGGGATACGCAGTATTTT.

V is TRBV19 and J is TRBJ1-4, with TRBD1 as a possible D gene (5 bases). CDR1 is LNHDA and CDR2 is SQIVND in the germline V gene (reference sequence). This CDR3 contains 15 residues. V lost 6 bases and J lost 6, with 17 bases in between. The CDR3 DNA reads as TGTGCCAGTAGGATCGACGGGGGGTCCTATGAAAAACTGTTTTTT. It codes for CASRIDGGSYEKLFF.

The CDR3 here is CASSVGLAGADIQYF. Here the CDR3 DNA reads TGTGCCAGCAGCGTAGGACTAGCGGGAGCGGACATTCAGTACTTC. The chain is built from TRBV9 and TRBJ2-4; 12 bases match TRBD2. The V and J ends lost 0 bases and 8 bases, in that order; junction bases with no gene match: 3. The CDR3 loop spans 15 amino acids. Germline CDR1 and CDR2: SGDLS and YYNGEE.

This chain links TRBV25-1 with TRBJ1-4, with 10 bases fitting TRBD1. The V and J ends lost 0 bases and 2 bases, in that order; junction bases with no gene match: 6. The CDR3 has 18 residues. Germline CDR1 is MGHDK and CDR2 is SYGVNS. In DNA form, the CDR3 reads TGTGCCAGCAGTGAATATATGACAGGGGGCTCTACTAATGAAAAACTGTTTTTT. Its translation: CASSEYMTGGSTNEKLFF. Full variable domain (remainder filled in from reference TRBV25-1 and TRBJ1-4): EADIYQTPRYLVIGTGKKITLECSQTMGHDKMYWYQQDPGMELHLIHYSYGVNSTEKGDLSSESTVSRIRTEHFPLTLESARPSHTSQYLCASSEYMTGGSTNEKLFFGSGTQLSVL.

V and J are TRBV28 and TRBJ2-7; 7 nucleotides match TRBD2. The length of the CDR3 is 14 residues. Germline CDR1 MDHEN, CDR2 SYDVKM. V was pared by 5 bases and J by 0 bases, with 4 bases of the junction left unmatched. CDR3 coding DNA: TGTGCCAGCAGTGGACCGGGGGGCTCCTACGAGCAGTACTTC. Amino acids: CASSGPGGSYEQYF.

The V and J genes are TRBV9 and TRBJ2-5, with TRBD2 matching 12 bases. Germline-derived CDR1 and CDR2 are SGDLS and YYNGEE. V was pared by 4 bases and J by 4 bases, with 5 bases of the junction left unmatched. The CDR3 is 15 amino acids. Here the CDR3 reads CASSPSGRAGETQYF. The CDR3 coding sequence is TGTGCCAGCAGCCCTAGCGGGAGGGCCGGAGAGACCCAGTACTTC.

The rearrangement joins TRBV3-1 (or the pseudogene TRBV3-2) to TRBJ2-2; TRBD2 matches at 9 bases. V was pared by 0 bases and J by 4 bases, with 6 bases of the junction left unmatched. The germline V gene has CDR1 LGHDT and CDR2 YNNKEL (reference sequence). The CDR3 runs to 17 residues. The CDR3: CASSQEGGLASTGELFF. As DNA, the CDR3 is TGTGCCAGCAGCCAAGAAGGGGGACTAGCTTCCACCGGGGAGCTGTTTTTT.

The V gene is TRBV7-3, the J gene TRBJ2-7, with 7 bases aligning to TRBD2. V lost 1 base to trimming and J lost 7 bases; unmatched junction nucleotides: 10. Per germline, CDR1 SGHTA and CDR2 FQGTGA. CDR3 length: 15 residues. The CDR3 DNA sequence: TGTGCCAGCAGCTTAAACGGCGGGAGTTCGGGTGAGCAGTACTTC. Translating it yields CASSLNGGSSGEQYF.

This chain links TRBV7-2 with TRBJ2-6, with D possibly TRBD2 on 6 matching bases. Germline-derived CDR1 and CDR2 are SGHTA and FQGNSA. The CDR3 contains 16 residues. With 3 bases removed from V and 4 bases from J, the gap between germline ends came to 13 bases. CDR3 DNA: TGTGCCAGCAGCTTCTACGGGAGCTCCGGGGCCAACGTCCTGACTTTC. Translation: CASSFYGSSGANVLTF.

This sequence joins TRBV30 and TRBJ2-2, with 8 bases that match TRBD2. This CDR3 is built from 15 residues. The trim removed 0 bases at V and 4 bases at J, leaving 4 bases unmatched. The germline gives CDR1 GTSNPN, CDR2 SVGIG (reference sequence). CDR3 sequence: CAWSVLREATGELFF. The CDR3 bases are TGTGCCTGGAGTGTACTGCGGGAGGCCACCGGGGAGCTGTTTTTT. Full variable domain (remainder filled in from reference TRBV30 and TRBJ2-2): SQTIHQWPATLVQPVGSPLSLECTVEGTSNPNLYWYRQAAGRGLQLLFYSVGIGQISSEVPQNLSASRPQDRQFILSSKKLLLSDSGFYLCAWSVLREATGELFFGEGSRLTVL.

This clone has a single count. CDR3 DNA: TGTGCCAGCAGCCCTACTAGGTCTGGCAGGGGGCGAGGCTACGAGCAGTACTTC. It yields the protein CASSPTRSGRGRGYEQYF. The chain uses TRBV6-2 or TRBV6-3 and TRBJ2-7; the match to TRBD1 covers 8 bases. The germline V gene encodes CDR1 MNHEY and CDR2 SVGEGT. The CDR3 covers 18 residues. The J segment lost 3 bases and the V segment lost 6 bases, leaving 19 bases of the junction unmatched.

The chain couples TRBV19 to TRBJ2-7; 8 bases agree with TRBD1. The V gene end was trimmed by 4 bases and the J gene end by 6 bases; junction bases not matched to a gene: 8. From germline, CDR1 is LNHDA and CDR2 SQIVND (reference sequence). The CDR3 runs 14 residues. In nucleotides, the CDR3 is TGTGCCAGTAGTAAAGACAGGGGAGAGGGCGAGCAGTACTTC. Amino acids: CASSKDRGEGEQYF.

The J gene is TRBJ1-4, the V gene TRBV5-6, with TRBD1 matching over 7 bases. Trimming removed 4 bases from V and 8 bases from J; junction bases left unmatched: 8. Germline CDR1 SGHDT, CDR2 YYEEEE. The CDR3 extends over 14 amino acids. The DNA of the CDR3 is TGTGCCAGCAGCCTTAGGACAGGTGACGAAAAACTGTTTTTT. It specifies CASSLRTGDEKLFF. Combining the CDR3 with reference TRBV5-6 and TRBJ1-4 gives the whole variable domain DAGVTQSPTHLIKTRGQQVTLRCSPKSGHDTVSWYQQALGQGPQFIFQYYEEEERQRGNFPDRFSGHQFPNYSSELNVNALLLGDSALYLCASSLRTGDEKLFFGSGTQLSVL.

This sequence joins TRBV5-1 and TRBJ1-6; D uncertain. Germline V gives CDR1 SGHRS, CDR2 YFSETQ. This CDR3 comprises 17 residues. V was trimmed by 0 bases and J by 0 bases, leaving 10 bases between them. CDR3 in DNA: TGCGCCAGCAGCTTGGAACCGATGAGCTCCTATAATTCACCCCTCCACTTT. Encoded protein: CASSLEPMSSYNSPLHF.

J is TRBJ2-5 and V is TRBV11-2, with a weak D call TRBD1 (7 bases). The CDR3 loop spans 15 amino acids. Trimming pared 2 bases from V and 2 bases from J, leaving 12 bases between. Germline loops: CDR1 SGHAT, CDR2 FQNNGV. The CDR3, as DNA: TGTGCCAGCAGCTTACAGGGGGGAAAACAAGAGACCCAGTACTTC. This translates into CASSLQGGKQETQYF.

J is TRBJ1-3 and V is TRBV28; 7 nucleotides match TRBD1. The germline V gene has CDR1 MDHEN and CDR2 SYDVKM. The CDR3 is 16 amino acids. The J segment lost 5 bases and the V segment lost 1 base, leaving 8 bases of the junction unmatched. The CDR3 is CASSLFSGTARNTIYF. The CDR3 nucleotides read TGTGCCAGCAGTTTATTCTCCGGGACAGCAAGAAACACCATATATTTT.

The rearrangement links TRBV6-5 to TRBJ2-7, with D possibly being TRBD1 (6 bases). There are 12 residues in the CDR3. V dropped 4 bases and J dropped 9 bases, with 13 bases sitting between them. The germline gives CDR1 MNHEY, CDR2 SVGAGI. This CDR3 is CASSSQGYLQYF. The CDR3 DNA reads as TGTGCCAGCAGTTCGCAGGGGTATTTGCAGTACTTC.

The chain combines TRBV29-1 with TRBJ2-1, with 7 nucleotides matching TRBD2. The junction had 7 bases not matched to a gene; V was cut back by 8 bases and J by 0 bases. CDR1 is SQVTM, CDR2 ANQGSEA, per germline. The CDR3 is made up of 14 amino acids. Here the CDR3 reads CSSLGGGSYNEQFF. The CDR3 DNA reads as TGCAGCTCCCTAGGCGGGGGCTCCTACAATGAGCAGTTCTTC.

The V gene is TRBV10-3, the J gene TRBJ2-7; 10 bases match TRBD1. Trimming cost V 1 base and J 3 bases; bases outside gene matches: 6. CDR3 size: 16 residues. In germline, CDR1 is ENHRY, CDR2 SYGVKD. In DNA form, the CDR3 reads TGTGCCATCAGTGAGTGGACAGGGGGAGAGATCTACGAGCAGTACTTC. Translation gives CAISEWTGGEIYEQYF.

The rearrangement joins TRBV27 to TRBJ1-1; no clear D gene. CDR1 is MNHEY, CDR2 SMNVEV, per germline (reference sequence). The CDR3 is 13 amino acids. Trimming left V 3 bases short and J 1 base short, with 6 bases between. CDR3 nucleotides: TGTGCCAGCAGTTTTAGCGGGAACACTGAAGCTTTCTTT. Translating it yields CASSFSGNTEAFF.

The chain carries TRBV2 and TRBJ2-2, with 9 bases identical to TRBD1. The CDR3 is 15 amino acids. V shed 1 base and J 6 bases; nucleotides not matched to a gene: 3. In germline, CDR1 is SNHLY, CDR2 FYNNEI. CDR3 sequence: CASSEEDRGSGELFF. CDR3 sequence (DNA): TGTGCCAGCAGTGAAGAGGACAGGGGTTCCGGGGAGCTGTTTTTT.

The chain combines TRBV25-1 with TRBJ1-6; 11 bases agree with TRBD1. CDR1 and CDR2 from the germline V gene are MGHDK and SYGVNS. V shed 0 bases and J 9 bases; nucleotides not matched to a gene: 4. This CDR3 comprises 16 residues. DNA for the CDR3: TGTGCCAGCAGTGAATATCTCGGGACAGGGGGTTCACCCCTCCACTTT. This codes for CASSEYLGTGGSPLHF.

V and J are TRBV28 and TRBJ2-7, with 13 bases aligning to TRBD2. This CDR3 region has 17 residues. With 2 bases clipped from V and 1 base from J, the junction kept 5 bases outside the gene matches. Per the germline V gene, CDR1 is MDHEN and CDR2 is SYDVKM. CDR3 protein: CASSLGTSGALSYEQYF. As DNA, the CDR3 is TGTGCCAGCAGTTTAGGGACTAGCGGGGCCCTTTCCTACGAGCAGTACTTC.

This clone has just one count. This sequence joins TRBV28 and TRBJ2-7, with unresolved D. With 5 bases removed from V and 5 bases from J, the gap between germline ends came to 10 bases. Germline values: CDR1 MDHEN, CDR2 SYDVKM. This CDR3 region has 12 residues. The CDR3: CASSHNQDEQYF. CDR3 in DNA: TGTGCCAGCAGTCACAATCAAGACGAGCAGTACTTC.

With regard to this clone: The junction departs from the called germline gene at one end, perhaps through a read error. CDR3 residues: CASSRLAGGDTQYF. For the CDR3, the DNA is TGTGCTAGCAGCAGACTAGCGGGAGGGGATACGCAGTATTTT. The rearrangement links TRBV7-7 to TRBJ2-3; 14 nucleotides match TRBD2. The CDR3 runs to 14 residues. The germline V gene has CDR1 SSHAT and CDR2 FNYEAQ (reference sequence).

The V and J genes are TRBV6-5 and TRBJ1-2; perhaps TRBD1 as D (5 bases). Germline CDR1 MNHEY, CDR2 SVGAGI. This CDR3 has 13 residues. The germline V and J ends were trimmed by 2 bases and 8 bases, with 12 bases remaining between them. The CDR3 coding sequence is TGTGCCAGCAGTTACCAACAGGCGAGCGGCTACACCTTC. Translated: CASSYQQASGYTF.

CDR3: CASSPGTGRYEQYF. CDR3 bases: TGTGCCAGCTCACCCGGGACAGGGCGCTACGAGCAGTACTTC. The genes are TRBV18 and TRBJ2-7, with TRBD1 matching 9 bases. Trimming took 3 bases from V and 3 from J; bases not matched to a gene: 3. The CDR3 sequence is 14 residues long. Germline V gene data show CDR1 as KGHSH and CDR2 as LQKENI.

This chain joins TRBV10-3 and TRBJ2-7, with TRBD2 as a possible D gene (6 bases). CDR3 length: 14 amino acids. Germline CDR1 ENHRY, CDR2 SYGVKD. V gave up 4 bases and J gave up 3 bases, with 13 bases separating them. CDR3 region: CAISGEESSYEQYF. The CDR3 coding sequence is TGTGCCATCAGTGGGGAGGAGTCAAGCTACGAGCAGTACTTC.

The rearrangement links TRBV6-5 to TRBJ2-7; tentatively, D is TRBD1 (6 bases). Looked up from germline, CDR1 is MNHEY and CDR2 is SVGAGI. The length of the CDR3 is 14 residues. The V end was cut by 6 bases, the J end by 6 bases, with 18 bases between. CDR3 nucleotide sequence: TGTGCCAGCAGCAGGGACAAGAGAGGGATCGAGCAGTACTTC. Its translation is CASSRDKRGIEQYF.

This chain links TRBV10-3 with TRBJ1-6; possible D gene TRBD1, 5 bases. The CDR3 is 16 residues long. V was trimmed by 0 bases and J by 2 bases, leaving 8 bases between them. The germline V gene encodes CDR1 ENHRY and CDR2 SYGVKD. The CDR3 here is CAISESGGPYNSPLHF. CDR3 nucleotide sequence: TGTGCCATCAGTGAGTCGGGGGGTCCCTATAATTCACCCCTCCACTTT.

V gene TRBV9 combines with J gene TRBJ1-6; 8 bases fit TRBD1. CDR3 length: 15 amino acids. After removal of 6 bases from V and 4 bases from J, the junction contained 6 bases not matched to a gene. Germline V lookup: CDR1 SGDLS, CDR2 YYNGEE. The CDR3 coding sequence is TGTGCCAGCAACCTACAGGGGGATTATAATTCACCCCTCCACTTT. As protein: CASNLQGDYNSPLHF.

The chain links TRBV6-2 or TRBV6-3 to TRBJ2-7; D possibly corresponds to TRBD2 (6 bases). Trimming took off 6 bases at V and 3 bases at J, with 15 bases between the two ends. In germline, CDR1 is MNHEY, CDR2 SVGEGT. This CDR3 is 14 amino acids long. The CDR3 protein is CASSPHGTFYEQYF. The CDR3 DNA follows: TGTGCCAGCAGCCCCCATGGGACTTTCTACGAGCAGTACTTC.